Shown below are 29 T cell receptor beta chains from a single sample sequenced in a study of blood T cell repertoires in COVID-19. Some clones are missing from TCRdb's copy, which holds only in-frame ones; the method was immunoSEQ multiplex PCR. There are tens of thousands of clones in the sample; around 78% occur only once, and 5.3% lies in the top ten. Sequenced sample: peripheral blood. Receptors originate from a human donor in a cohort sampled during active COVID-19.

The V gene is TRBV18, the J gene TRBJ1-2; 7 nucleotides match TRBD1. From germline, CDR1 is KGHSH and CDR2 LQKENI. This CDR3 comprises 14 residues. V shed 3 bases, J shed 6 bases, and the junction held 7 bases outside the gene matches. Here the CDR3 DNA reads TGTGCCAGCTCACCCGCAGGGGGAGGAAATGGCTACACCTTC. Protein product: CASSPAGGGNGYTF.

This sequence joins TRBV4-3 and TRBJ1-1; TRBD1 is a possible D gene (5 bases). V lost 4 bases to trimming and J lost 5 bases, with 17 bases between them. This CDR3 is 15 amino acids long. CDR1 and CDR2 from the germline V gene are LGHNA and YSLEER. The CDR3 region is CASSPQMGGFTEAFF. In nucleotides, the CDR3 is TGCGCCAGCAGCCCCCAAATGGGGGGTTTTACTGAAGCTTTCTTT.

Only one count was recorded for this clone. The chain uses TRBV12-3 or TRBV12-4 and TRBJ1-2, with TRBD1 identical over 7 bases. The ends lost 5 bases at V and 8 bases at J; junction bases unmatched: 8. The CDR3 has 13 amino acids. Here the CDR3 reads CASSPDRVGGYTF. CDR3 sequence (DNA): TGTGCCAGCAGTCCAGACAGGGTAGGAGGCTACACCTTC.

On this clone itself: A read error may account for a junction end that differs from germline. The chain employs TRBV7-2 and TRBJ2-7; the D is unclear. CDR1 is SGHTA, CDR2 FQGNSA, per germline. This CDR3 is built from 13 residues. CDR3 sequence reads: CASSFAELYEQYF. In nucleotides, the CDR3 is TGTGCCAGCAGCTTTGCGGAGTTGTACGAGCAATACTTC.

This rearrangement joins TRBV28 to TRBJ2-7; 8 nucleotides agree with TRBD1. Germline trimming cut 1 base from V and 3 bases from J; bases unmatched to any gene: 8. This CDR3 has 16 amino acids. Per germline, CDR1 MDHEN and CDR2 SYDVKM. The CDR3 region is CASSLSGTGVLYEQYF. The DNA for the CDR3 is TGTGCCAGCAGTTTATCGGGGACAGGAGTACTCTACGAGCAGTACTTC.

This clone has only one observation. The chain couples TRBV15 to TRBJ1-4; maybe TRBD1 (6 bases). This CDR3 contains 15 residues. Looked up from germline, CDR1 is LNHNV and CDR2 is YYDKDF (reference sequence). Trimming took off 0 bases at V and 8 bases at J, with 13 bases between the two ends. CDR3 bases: TGTGCCACCAGCAGAGATACCTCGGGGGGCGAAAAACTGTTTTTT. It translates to CATSRDTSGGEKLFF.

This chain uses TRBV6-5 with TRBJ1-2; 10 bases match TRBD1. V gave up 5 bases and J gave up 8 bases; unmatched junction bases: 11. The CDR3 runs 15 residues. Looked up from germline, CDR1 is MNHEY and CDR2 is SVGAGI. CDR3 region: CASSPPRDRGRGYTF. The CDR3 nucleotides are TGTGCCAGCAGTCCGCCCCGGGACAGGGGCCGCGGCTACACCTTC.

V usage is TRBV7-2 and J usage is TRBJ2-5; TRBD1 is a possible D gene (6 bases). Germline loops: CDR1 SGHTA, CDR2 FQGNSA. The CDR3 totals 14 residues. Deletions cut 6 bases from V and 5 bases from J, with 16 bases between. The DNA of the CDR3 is TGTGCCAGCAGGAGGGGAACAGGGTGGGAGACCCAGTACTTC. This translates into CASRRGTGWETQYF.

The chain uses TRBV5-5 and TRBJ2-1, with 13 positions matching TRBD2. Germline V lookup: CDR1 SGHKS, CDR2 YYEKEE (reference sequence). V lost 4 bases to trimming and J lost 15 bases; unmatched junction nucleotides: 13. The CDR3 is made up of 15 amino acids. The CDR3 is CASSGTTSGGAEMFF. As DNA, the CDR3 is TGTGCCAGCAGCGGAACCACTAGCGGGGGGGCCGAGATGTTCTTC.

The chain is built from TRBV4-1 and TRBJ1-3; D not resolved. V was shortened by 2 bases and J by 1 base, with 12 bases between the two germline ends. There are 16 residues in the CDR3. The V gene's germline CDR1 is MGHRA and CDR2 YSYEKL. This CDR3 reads CASSQPLRGSGNTIYF. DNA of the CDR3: TGCGCCAGCAGCCAACCCCTGAGAGGGTCTGGAAACACCATATATTTT.

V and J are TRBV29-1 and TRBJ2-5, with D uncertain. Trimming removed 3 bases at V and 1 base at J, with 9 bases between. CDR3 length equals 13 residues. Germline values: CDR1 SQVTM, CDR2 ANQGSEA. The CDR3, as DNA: TGCAGCGTTGAGGGCGATCTCCAAGAGACCCAGTACTTC. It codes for CSVEGDLQETQYF.

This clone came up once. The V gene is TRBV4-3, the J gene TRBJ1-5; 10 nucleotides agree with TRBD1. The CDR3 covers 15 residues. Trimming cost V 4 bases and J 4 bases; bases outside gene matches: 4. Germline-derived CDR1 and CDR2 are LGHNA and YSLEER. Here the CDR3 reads CASSRGTGENQPQHF. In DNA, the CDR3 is TGCGCCAGCAGCCGGGGGACAGGGGAGAATCAGCCCCAGCATTTT.

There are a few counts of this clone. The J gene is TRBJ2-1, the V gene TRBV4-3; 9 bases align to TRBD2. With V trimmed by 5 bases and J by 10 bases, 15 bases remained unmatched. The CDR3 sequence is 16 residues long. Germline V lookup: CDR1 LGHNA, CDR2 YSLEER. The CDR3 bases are TGCGCCAGCAGCTCCTCTATCGGCGGGGGGGCATACGAGCAGTTCTTC. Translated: CASSSSIGGGAYEQFF.

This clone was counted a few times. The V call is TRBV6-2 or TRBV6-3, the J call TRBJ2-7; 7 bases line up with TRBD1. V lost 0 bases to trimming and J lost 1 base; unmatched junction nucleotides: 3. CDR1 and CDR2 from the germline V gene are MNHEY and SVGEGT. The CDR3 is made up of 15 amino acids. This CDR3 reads CASSYSPDRSYEQYF. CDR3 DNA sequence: TGTGCCAGCAGTTACTCGCCGGACAGGTCCTACGAGCAGTACTTC.

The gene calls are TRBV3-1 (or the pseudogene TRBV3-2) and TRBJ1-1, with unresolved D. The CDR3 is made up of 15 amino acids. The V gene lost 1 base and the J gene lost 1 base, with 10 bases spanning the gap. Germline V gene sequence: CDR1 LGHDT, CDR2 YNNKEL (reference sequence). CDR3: CASSQAMSGNTEAFF. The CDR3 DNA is TGTGCCAGCAGCCAAGCCATGTCCGGGAACACTGAAGCTTTCTTT.

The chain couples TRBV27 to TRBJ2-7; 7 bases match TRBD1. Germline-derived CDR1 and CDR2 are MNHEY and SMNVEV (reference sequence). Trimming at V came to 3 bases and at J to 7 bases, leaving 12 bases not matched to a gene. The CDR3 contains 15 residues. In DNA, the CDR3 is TGTGCCAGCAGTTTGGGTGGGACAGAGTTCGGAGAGCAGTACTTC. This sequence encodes CASSLGGTEFGEQYF.

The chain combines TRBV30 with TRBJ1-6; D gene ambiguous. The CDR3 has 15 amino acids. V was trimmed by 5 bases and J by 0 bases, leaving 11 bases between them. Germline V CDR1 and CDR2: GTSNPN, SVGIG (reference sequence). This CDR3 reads CAWRVTSSYNSPLHF. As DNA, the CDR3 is TGTGCCTGGCGAGTCACAAGCTCCTATAATTCACCCCTCCACTTT. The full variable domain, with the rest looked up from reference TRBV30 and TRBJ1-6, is SQTIHQWPATLVQPVGSPLSLECTVEGTSNPNLYWYRQAAGRGLQLLFYSVGIGQISSEVPQNLSASRPQDRQFILSSKKLLLSDSGFYLCAWRVTSSYNSPLHFGNGTRLTVT.

This chain's CDR3 is CAWSPEGRSQETQYF. The CDR3 DNA sequence: TGTGCCTGGAGTCCGGAGGGCAGGTCCCAAGAGACCCAGTACTTC. The chain joins TRBV30 to TRBJ2-5, with a possible D match to TRBD2 (6 bases). From germline, CDR1 is GTSNPN and CDR2 SVGIG (reference sequence). This CDR3 has 15 residues. V was cut by 2 bases and J by 1 base, with 14 bases left in between.

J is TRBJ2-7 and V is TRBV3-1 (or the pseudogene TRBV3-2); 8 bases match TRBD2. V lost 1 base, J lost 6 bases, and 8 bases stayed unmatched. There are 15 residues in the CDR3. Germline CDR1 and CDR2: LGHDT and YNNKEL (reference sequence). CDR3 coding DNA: TGTGCCAGCAGCCAAGGGGTAGCGGGGCCCCTCGAGCAGTACTTC. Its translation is CASSQGVAGPLEQYF.

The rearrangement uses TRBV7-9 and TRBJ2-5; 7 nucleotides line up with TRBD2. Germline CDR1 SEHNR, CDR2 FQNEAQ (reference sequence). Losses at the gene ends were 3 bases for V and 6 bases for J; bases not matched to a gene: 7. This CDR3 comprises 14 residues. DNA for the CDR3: TGTGCCAGCAGCTTGTCTAGCGGCACCAAGACCCAGTACTTC. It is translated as CASSLSSGTKTQYF.

CDR3 DNA: TGTGCCAGCGGGGACAGATCTAACTATGGCTACACCTTC. Amino acid sequence: CASGDRSNYGYTF. The rearrangement joins TRBV28 to TRBJ1-2, with 7 bases that match TRBD1. Unmatched junction bases numbered 3, after V lost 8 bases and J lost 0 bases. This CDR3 comprises 13 residues. Germline V gene lookup returns CDR1 MDHEN and CDR2 SYDVKM.

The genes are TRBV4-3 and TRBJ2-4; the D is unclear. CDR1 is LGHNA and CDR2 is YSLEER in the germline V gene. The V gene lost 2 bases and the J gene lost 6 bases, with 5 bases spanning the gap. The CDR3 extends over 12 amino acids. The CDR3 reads CASSQTGNIQYF. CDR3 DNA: TGCGCCAGCAGCCAAACGGGAAACATTCAGTACTTC.

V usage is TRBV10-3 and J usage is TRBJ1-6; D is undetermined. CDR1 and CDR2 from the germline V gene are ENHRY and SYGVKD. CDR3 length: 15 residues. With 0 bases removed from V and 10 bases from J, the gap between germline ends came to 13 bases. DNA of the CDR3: TGTGCCATCAGTGAGTCTCCAAGTCGTAGATCACCCCTCCACTTT. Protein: CAISESPSRRSPLHF.

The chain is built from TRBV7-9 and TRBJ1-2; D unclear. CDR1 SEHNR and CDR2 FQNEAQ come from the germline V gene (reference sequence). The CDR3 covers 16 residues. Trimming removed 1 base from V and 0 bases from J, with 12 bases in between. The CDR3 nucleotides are TGTGCCAGCAGCTTAGACCCCCAACAGTCTAACTATGGCTACACCTTC. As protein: CASSLDPQQSNYGYTF.

CDR3 protein: CASSVGGRYNQPQHF. In DNA, the CDR3 is TGTGCCAGCAGCGTAGGGGGCCGCTATAATCAGCCCCAGCATTTT. The V call is TRBV9, the J call TRBJ1-5, with D maybe TRBD1 (5 bases). Trimming cost V 0 bases and J 4 bases, with 11 bases left between them. Germline CDR1 and CDR2: SGDLS and YYNGEE. This CDR3 comprises 15 residues.

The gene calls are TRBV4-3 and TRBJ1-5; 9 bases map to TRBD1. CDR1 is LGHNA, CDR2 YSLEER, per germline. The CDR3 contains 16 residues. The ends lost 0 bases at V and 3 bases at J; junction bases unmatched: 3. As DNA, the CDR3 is TGCGCCAGCAGCCAAGACGGACAGGGGCTCAATCAGCCCCAGCATTTT. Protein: CASSQDGQGLNQPQHF.

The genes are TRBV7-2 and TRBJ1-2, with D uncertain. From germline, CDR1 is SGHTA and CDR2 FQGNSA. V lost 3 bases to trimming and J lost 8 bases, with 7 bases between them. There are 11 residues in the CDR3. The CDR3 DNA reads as TGTGCCAGCAGCTTCGGGGAGGGCTACACCTTC. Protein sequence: CASSFGEGYTF.

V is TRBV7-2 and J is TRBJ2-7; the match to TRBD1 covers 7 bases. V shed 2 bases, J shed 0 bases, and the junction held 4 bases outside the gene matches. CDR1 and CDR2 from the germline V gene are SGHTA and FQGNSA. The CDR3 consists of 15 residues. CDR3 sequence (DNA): TGTGCCAGCAGCTTACCGGGACAGCGCTCCTACGAGCAGTACTTC. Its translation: CASSLPGQRSYEQYF.

The CDR3 loop is CASTWAPNSPQSTDTQYF. The CDR3 region has the DNA TGTGCCAGCACTTGGGCTCCGAATTCCCCCCAATCCACAGATACGCAGTATTTT. The rearrangement uses TRBV9 and TRBJ2-3; D unresolved. Between the trimmed V and J ends, which lost 6 bases and 2 bases, there was a span of 25 bases. This CDR3 region has 18 residues. The germline CDR1 and CDR2 sequences are SGDLS and YYNGEE.